Below are 17 T cell receptor beta chains sequenced from a single sample in a study of T cells expressing NK-cell markers (TCRdb year 2020). Libraries were prepared through 5' RACE. The instrument was an Illumina HiSeq 2000. One entry per CDR3 protein sequence results from the TCRdb reprocessing of the reads, with DNA left out. The table held for this sample gives some 500,000 distinct CDR3 sequences. The ten largest clones take up over 1.3% of the sample. The sample consisted of blood T cells: a sorted CD56 or NKG2C T cell subset, CD4+ or CD8+ T cells, or bulk PBMC T cells (not recorded which). The source of these receptors is a woman aged 50 to 60 in good health. Donor details come from another sample of the same person, matched by shared clones.

This chain uses TRBV4-1 with TRBJ1-2; TCRdb indicates TRBD1, and absent DNA this call remains unverified. Germline CDR1 is MGHRA and CDR2 is YSYEKL. The CDR3 consists of 14 residues. The CDR3 is CASSQEPGFSGYTF.

The rearrangement joins TRBV24-1 to TRBJ2-1; TCRdb selects TRBD1, and the lack of DNA leaves this call unchecked. Per germline, CDR1 KGHDR and CDR2 SFDVKD. The CDR3 loop spans 18 amino acids. The CDR3 protein is CATSGLRDTLLPDNEQFF.

The rearrangement joins TRBV3-1 to TRBJ2-1. This CDR3 is built from 13 residues. CDR1 is LGHDT, CDR2 YNNKEL, per germline (reference sequence). CDR3 sequence reads: CASRSRVYNEQFF.

J is TRBJ2-1 and V is TRBV5-6; TCRdb designates TRBD2, a call that cannot be tested without DNA. The CDR3 covers 16 residues. Germline assignment: CDR1 SGHDT and CDR2 YYEEEE. The CDR3 sequence: CASSYPGLELRNEQFF. The full variable domain, completed using reference TRBV5-6 and TRBJ2-1, is DAGVTQSPTHLIKTRGQQVTLRCSPKSGHDTVSWYQQALGQGPQFIFQYYEEEERQRGNFPDRFSGHQFPNYSSELNVNALLLGDSALYLCASSYPGLELRNEQFFGPGTRLTVL.

This rearrangement joins TRBV11-2 to TRBJ2-3; the TCRdb call, TRBD1, lacks DNA for checking. The CDR3 covers 16 residues. Germline V gene data show CDR1 as SGHAT and CDR2 as FQNNGV. Here the CDR3 reads CASSLDTPASAGTQYF.

The chain carries TRBV20-1 and TRBJ2-2; TCRdb selects TRBD1, and the lack of DNA leaves this call unchecked. Germline assignment: CDR1 DFQATT and CDR2 SNEGSKA (reference sequence). The CDR3 contains 16 residues. CDR3: CSAPHGVEGGTGELFF.

The CDR3 here is CASSLDLAGDYEQYF. The chain joins TRBV7-9 to TRBJ2-7; lacking DNA, the TRBD2 call made by TCRdb goes unchecked. CDR1 and CDR2 (germline): SEHNR, FQNEAQ (reference sequence). CDR3 size: 15 residues. Together with reference TRBV7-9 and TRBJ2-7, the CDR3 gives the full variable domain: DTGVSQNPRHKITKRGQNVTFRCDPISEHNRLYWYRQTLGQGPEFLTYFQNEAQLEKSRLLSDRFSAERPKGSFSTLEIQRTEQGDSAMYLCASSLDLAGDYEQYFGPGTRLTVT.

The CDR3 reads CASSYRTGGRRETQYF. The chain links TRBV7-8 to TRBJ2-5; TCRdb returns TRBD1, unconfirmable since there is no DNA. In germline, CDR1 is SGHVS, CDR2 FQNEAQ. The CDR3 loop spans 16 amino acids.

The chain joins TRBV10-2 to TRBJ2-1; TCRdb's D gene call, TRBD1, goes unchecked for lack of DNA. The CDR3 consists of 15 residues. Germline-derived CDR1 and CDR2 are WSHSY and SAAADI. CDR3 region: CASSEYRGPGNEQFF.

This chain uses TRBV15 with TRBJ2-3; checking the TCRdb D call of TRBD2 is not possible without DNA. Germline values: CDR1 LNHNV, CDR2 YYDKDF (reference sequence). The CDR3 loop spans 14 amino acids. The CDR3 protein is CATTLGGRLDTQYF.

This chain joins TRBV28 and TRBJ2-1; TCRdb outputs TRBD2, but without DNA this stays unchecked. The CDR3 runs 15 residues. CDR1 is MDHEN and CDR2 is SYDVKM in the germline V gene. This CDR3 reads CASTLRAVGYNEQFF.

The chain employs TRBV20-1 and TRBJ2-7; TCRdb gives TRBD1 as the D gene, but with no DNA this cannot be confirmed. Germline CDR1 reads DFQATT; CDR2 reads SNEGSKA (reference sequence). CDR3 length equals 15 residues. The CDR3 is CSASPPVAGYYEQYF.

The rearrangement joins TRBV20-1 to TRBJ2-4; the D gene TCRdb calls, TRBD2, cannot be checked with no DNA. The germline gives CDR1 DFQATT, CDR2 SNEGSKA (reference sequence). The CDR3 is made up of 14 amino acids. This chain's CDR3 is CSARVAGAKNIQYF.

The V call is TRBV24-1, the J call TRBJ2-1; the TCRdb D gene call, TRBD1, has no DNA to confirm it. The CDR3 covers 15 residues. Looked up from germline, CDR1 is KGHDR and CDR2 is SFDVKD. CDR3 sequence: CATSDLGQTYNEQFF.

This chain uses TRBV12-3 or TRBV12-4 with TRBJ1-6; no DNA is available, so the TRBD1 call from TCRdb remains unchecked. This CDR3 comprises 13 residues. The CDR3 loop is CASRDREGSPLHF.

The chain recombines TRBV29-1 with TRBJ2-7. The CDR3 sequence is 12 residues long. CDR1 is SQVTM, CDR2 ANQGSEA, per germline. This chain's CDR3 is CSAQTSSREQYF.

This chain connects TRBV29-1 to TRBJ2-3; TCRdb picks TRBD1, but there is no DNA to check that call. The CDR3 covers 12 residues. Germline V gene data show CDR1 as SQVTM and CDR2 as ANQGSEA. The CDR3 here is CSVEPGIDTQYF.